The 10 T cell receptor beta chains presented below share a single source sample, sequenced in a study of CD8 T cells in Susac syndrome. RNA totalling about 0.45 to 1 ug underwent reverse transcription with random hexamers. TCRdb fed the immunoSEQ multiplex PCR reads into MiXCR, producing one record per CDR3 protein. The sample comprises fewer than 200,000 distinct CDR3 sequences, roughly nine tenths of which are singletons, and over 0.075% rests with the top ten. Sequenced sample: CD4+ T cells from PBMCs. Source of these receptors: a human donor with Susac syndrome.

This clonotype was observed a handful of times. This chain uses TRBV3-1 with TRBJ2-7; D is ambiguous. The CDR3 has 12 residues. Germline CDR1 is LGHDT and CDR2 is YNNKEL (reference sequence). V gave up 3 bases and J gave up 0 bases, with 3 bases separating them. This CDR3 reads CASSQASYEQYF. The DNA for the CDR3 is TGTGCCAGCAGCCAGGCCTCCTACGAGCAGTACTTC.

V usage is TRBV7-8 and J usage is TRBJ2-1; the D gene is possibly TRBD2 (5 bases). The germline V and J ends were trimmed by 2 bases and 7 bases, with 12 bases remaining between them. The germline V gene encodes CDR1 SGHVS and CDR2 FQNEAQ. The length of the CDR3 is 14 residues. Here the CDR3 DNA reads TGTGCCAGCAGCTTATTACTAGTTGGGAATGAGCAGTTCTTC. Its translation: CASSLLLVGNEQFF.

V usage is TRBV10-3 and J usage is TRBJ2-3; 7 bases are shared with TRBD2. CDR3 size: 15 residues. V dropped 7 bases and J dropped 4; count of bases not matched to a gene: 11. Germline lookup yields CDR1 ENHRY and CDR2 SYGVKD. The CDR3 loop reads CAITEGLSGSDTQYF. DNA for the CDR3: TGTGCCATCACAGAGGGACTATCGGGATCAGATACGCAGTATTTT.

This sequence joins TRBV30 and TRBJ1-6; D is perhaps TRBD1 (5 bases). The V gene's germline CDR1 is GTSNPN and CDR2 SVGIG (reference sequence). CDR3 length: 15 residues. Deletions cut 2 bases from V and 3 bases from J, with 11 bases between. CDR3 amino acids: CAWSRGAHYNSPLHF. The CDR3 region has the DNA TGTGCCTGGAGTCGAGGGGCTCACTATAATTCACCCCTCCACTTT.

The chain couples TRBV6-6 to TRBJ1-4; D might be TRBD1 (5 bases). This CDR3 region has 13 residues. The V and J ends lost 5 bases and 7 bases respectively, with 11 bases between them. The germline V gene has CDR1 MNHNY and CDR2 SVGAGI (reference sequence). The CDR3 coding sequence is TGTGCCAGCAGTAACGGGGCTTTTGAAAAACTGTTTTTT. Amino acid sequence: CASSNGAFEKLFF.

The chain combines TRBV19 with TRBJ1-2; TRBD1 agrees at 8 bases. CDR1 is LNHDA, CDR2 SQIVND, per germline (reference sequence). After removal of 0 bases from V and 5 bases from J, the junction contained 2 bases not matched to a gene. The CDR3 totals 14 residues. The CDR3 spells CASSIDRTGYGYTF. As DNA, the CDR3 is TGTGCCAGTAGTATAGACCGGACAGGGTATGGCTACACCTTC. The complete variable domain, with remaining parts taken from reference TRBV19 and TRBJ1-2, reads DGGITQSPKYLFRKEGQNVTLSCEQNLNHDAMYWYRQDPGQGLRLIYYSQIVNDFQKGDIAEGYSVSREKKESFPLTVTSAQKNPTAFYLCASSIDRTGYGYTFGSGTRLTVV.

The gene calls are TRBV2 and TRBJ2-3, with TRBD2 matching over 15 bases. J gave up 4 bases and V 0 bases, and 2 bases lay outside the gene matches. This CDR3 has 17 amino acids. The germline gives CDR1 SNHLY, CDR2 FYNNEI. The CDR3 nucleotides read TGTGCCAGCAGTGAAGCGGGACTAGCGGGGGGTCCAGATACGCAGTATTTT. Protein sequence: CASSEAGLAGGPDTQYF.

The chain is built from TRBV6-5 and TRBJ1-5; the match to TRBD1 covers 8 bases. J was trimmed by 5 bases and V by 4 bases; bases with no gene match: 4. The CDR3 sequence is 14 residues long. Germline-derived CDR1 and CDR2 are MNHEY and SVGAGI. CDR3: CASSLTGDDQPQHF. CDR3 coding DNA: TGTGCCAGCAGTTTGACAGGGGATGATCAGCCCCAGCATTTT.

The CDR3 nucleotides read TGTGCCACCAGCAGAGACGGGGCTGGGGAAAAACTGTTTTTT. Its protein product is CATSRDGAGEKLFF. The chain joins TRBV15 to TRBJ1-4; possible D gene TRBD1, 5 bases. Germline V CDR1 and CDR2: LNHNV, YYDKDF (reference sequence). CDR3 size: 14 residues. V was clipped by 0 bases and J by 8 bases, with 10 bases between them.

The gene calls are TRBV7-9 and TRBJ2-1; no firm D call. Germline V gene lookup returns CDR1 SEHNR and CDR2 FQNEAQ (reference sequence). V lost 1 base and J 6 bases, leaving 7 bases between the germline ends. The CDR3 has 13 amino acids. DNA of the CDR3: TGTGCCAGCAGCTTAGGGCAGCTCAATGAGCAGTTCTTC. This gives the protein CASSLGQLNEQFF.